This T cell receptor (beta chain) was captured by sequencing in a study of blood T cell repertoires in COVID-19. Whole-study context: The study drew acute and convalescent COVID-19 samples from the United States, Italy and Spain. The analysed material was cDNA or gDNA that came from T cells, B-cell-depleted T cells, or PBMCs.

Germline assignment: CDR1 SGHDT and CDR2 YYEEEE. V was pared by 7 bases and J by 2 bases, with 7 bases between. This CDR3 contains 12 residues. Per the authors' pipeline: Researchers report that nucleated cell counts were estimated from reference gene primer amplification. Sequenced by immunoSEQ multiplex PCR; TCRdb stores in-frame clones only, minus some. From that table come the V and J calls and clone size; the DNA was used to work out D and trimming. The data contain 15,000 to 20,000 clones, roughly 85% of them singletons. The receptor comes from a man older than 75 with acute or convalescent COVID-19. The J gene is TRBJ1-5, the V gene TRBV5-6; no clear D. The sequencing input was peripheral blood. This CDR3 reads CASRAGNQPQHF. DNA for the CDR3: TGTGCCAGCCGAGCTGGCAATCAGCCCCAGCATTTT.